One and the same sample provided the 19 T cell receptor beta chains below, sequenced in a study of blood T cell repertoires in COVID-19. Sequenced by immunoSEQ multiplex PCR; TCRdb stores in-frame clones only, minus some. The sample gives under 70,000 clones, under 80% of which show up once; approximately 18% is in the top ten. The sample comprised peripheral blood. The receptors shown here come from a man in his fifties or sixties with acute or convalescent COVID-19.

The chain joins TRBV20-1 to TRBJ2-7; D is ambiguous. The germline gives CDR1 DFQATT, CDR2 SNEGSKA (reference sequence). Trimming cost V 3 bases and J 5 bases, with 5 bases left between them. This CDR3 has 10 residues. CDR3 DNA: TGCAGTGCTAGTTTTAACGAGCAGTACTTC. It is translated as CSASFNEQYF.

This clone was detected a few times. The V call is TRBV15, the J call TRBJ1-1, with 7 nucleotides matching TRBD1. Germline trimming cut 4 bases from V and 6 bases from J; bases unmatched to any gene: 8. Germline V lookup: CDR1 LNHNV, CDR2 YYDKDF (reference sequence). CDR3 length: 14 amino acids. This CDR3 reads CATSTRTGQSEAFF. The DNA of the CDR3 is TGTGCCACCAGCACACGGACGGGACAGTCTGAAGCTTTCTTT.

The genes are TRBV4-1 and TRBJ2-3, with TRBD2 as a possible D gene (6 bases). The CDR3 length is 19 residues. In germline, CDR1 is MGHRA, CDR2 YSYEKL. Trimming took off 2 bases at V and 2 bases at J, with 23 bases between the two ends. The CDR3 DNA is TGCGCCAGCAGCCAATCCCCCTATCATTGGGGGGAGCTCACAGATACGCAGTATTTT. Protein sequence: CASSQSPYHWGELTDTQYF.

This clone has just one count. The V call is TRBV6-1, the J call TRBJ2-4, with TRBD1 identical over 8 bases. The length of the CDR3 is 14 residues. V shed 2 bases and J 6 bases; nucleotides not matched to a gene: 3. The germline V gene encodes CDR1 MNHNS and CDR2 SASEGT. As DNA, the CDR3 is TGTGCCAGCAGTGAACGACAGGGGAGAAACATTCAGTACTTC. It codes for CASSERQGRNIQYF.

The rearrangement joins TRBV24-1 to TRBJ1-5, with D possibly being TRBD1 (5 bases). V was clipped by 5 bases and J by 2 bases, with 9 bases between them. Germline V gene sequence: CDR1 KGHDR, CDR2 SFDVKD. The CDR3 extends over 14 amino acids. CDR3 region: CATSGGWGNQPQHF. The CDR3 DNA reads TGTGCCACCAGTGGGGGCTGGGGCAATCAGCCCCAGCATTTT.

The V gene is TRBV18, the J gene TRBJ1-1; 7 nucleotides agree with TRBD1. From germline, CDR1 is KGHSH and CDR2 LQKENI. The length of the CDR3 is 13 residues. V dropped 6 bases and J dropped 11; count of bases not matched to a gene: 12. DNA of the CDR3: TGTGCCAGCTCTCCGACGGAGGGGGCAAGGGCTTTCTTT. Translation: CASSPTEGARAFF.

The genes are TRBV6-5 and TRBJ1-1; 11 bases line up with TRBD1. The CDR3 consists of 14 residues. Germline-derived CDR1 and CDR2 are MNHEY and SVGAGI. The trim removed 5 bases at V and 5 bases at J, leaving 4 bases unmatched. The CDR3 sequence is CASSLGDRGTEAFF. The CDR3 nucleotides read TGTGCCAGCAGTCTAGGGGACAGGGGGACTGAAGCTTTCTTT.

The chain has TRBV4-2 and TRBJ2-2; 12 nucleotides match TRBD2. With 3 bases clipped from V and 2 bases from J, the junction kept 7 bases outside the gene matches. Germline V gene lookup returns CDR1 LGHNA and CDR2 YNFKEQ. This CDR3 has 18 amino acids. The CDR3 sequence: CASSQVGLAGPNTGELFF. Written as DNA, the CDR3 is TGTGCCAGCAGCCAGGTGGGACTAGCGGGCCCAAACACCGGGGAGCTGTTTTTT.

The chain joins TRBV18 to TRBJ2-1; 8 nucleotides match TRBD1. In germline, CDR1 is KGHSH, CDR2 LQKENI. Trimming removed 3 bases from V and 2 bases from J; junction bases left unmatched: 3. The CDR3 covers 15 residues. CDR3 DNA sequence: TGTGCCAGCTCACCTCAACAGGGGGCCTACAATGAGCAGTTCTTC. It codes for CASSPQQGAYNEQFF.

This clone was seen a few times. The chain combines TRBV3-1 (or the pseudogene TRBV3-2) with TRBJ2-2; D unclear. Germline CDR1 LGHDT, CDR2 YNNKEL (reference sequence). The V gene lost 1 base and the J gene lost 7 bases, with 7 bases spanning the gap. This CDR3 is 13 amino acids long. This CDR3 is CASSQGARGELFF. The DNA of the CDR3 is TGTGCCAGCAGCCAAGGGGCCCGCGGGGAGCTGTTTTTT.

The CDR3 protein is CASSPGDRPTEAFF. Written as DNA, the CDR3 is TGTGCCAGCAGCCCAGGGGACCGACCCACTGAAGCTTTCTTT. The chain combines TRBV6-6 with TRBJ1-1; perhaps TRBD1 as D (6 bases). Germline V gives CDR1 MNHNY, CDR2 SVGAGI (reference sequence). Trimming took off 6 bases at V and 4 bases at J, with 15 bases between the two ends. The CDR3 runs to 14 residues.

The chain carries TRBV5-1 and TRBJ1-1, with 9 positions matching TRBD1. J gave up 4 bases and V 4 bases, and 8 bases lay outside the gene matches. This CDR3 region has 15 residues. Per the germline V gene, CDR1 is SGHRS and CDR2 is YFSETQ. CDR3 sequence reads: CASSGGQGFVTEAFF. The CDR3 coding sequence is TGCGCCAGCAGCGGGGGACAGGGTTTTGTCACTGAAGCTTTCTTT.

The gene calls are TRBV4-3 and TRBJ1-4, with D hard to call. The ends were cut back, 1 base at V and 0 bases at J, with 6 bases in the middle. There are 15 residues in the CDR3. Germline assignment: CDR1 LGHNA and CDR2 YSLEER. The CDR3 DNA sequence: TGCGCCAGCAGCCAAGTTTCCACAACTAATGAAAAACTGTTTTTT. This gives the protein CASSQVSTTNEKLFF.

The rearrangement uses TRBV11-2 and TRBJ2-5, with 10 bases lining up with TRBD1. The CDR3 extends over 16 amino acids. Trimming took 5 bases from V and 0 from J; bases not matched to a gene: 6. Germline V gene lookup returns CDR1 SGHAT and CDR2 FQNNGV. The CDR3 DNA reads as TGTGCCAGCAGCCTGGGGACAGGGGATGACCAAGAGACCCAGTACTTC. Its translation is CASSLGTGDDQETQYF.

The chain uses TRBV28 and TRBJ2-1, with D unclear. Trimming removed 5 bases from V and 0 bases from J, with 14 bases in between. This CDR3 has 16 amino acids. Looked up from germline, CDR1 is MDHEN and CDR2 is SYDVKM. The CDR3 here is CASSPKFRSSYNEQFF. The DNA of the CDR3 is TGTGCCAGCAGTCCAAAGTTCAGAAGCTCCTACAATGAGCAGTTCTTC.

V and J are TRBV19 and TRBJ1-5; 7 nucleotides line up with TRBD1. The CDR3 is 16 residues long. Germline V gives CDR1 LNHDA, CDR2 SQIVND (reference sequence). Trimming removed 1 base from V and 2 bases from J; junction bases left unmatched: 5. The CDR3 DNA reads TGTGCCAGTAGTATAGTAGGAGGGGGCGGCAATCAGCCCCAGCATTTT. This sequence encodes CASSIVGGGGNQPQHF.

The chain has TRBV28 and TRBJ2-4; D is unresolved. This CDR3 contains 16 residues. Trimming left V 6 bases short and J 0 bases short, with 15 bases between. CDR1 is MDHEN and CDR2 is SYDVKM in the germline V gene. The CDR3 bases are TGTGCCAGCAGGGAATCAGGCGCACTAGCCAAAAACATTCAGTACTTC. The encoded protein is CASRESGALAKNIQYF.

The V gene is TRBV4-2, the J gene TRBJ1-6, with 7 bases lining up with TRBD1. This CDR3 has 15 residues. Per the germline V gene, CDR1 is LGHNA and CDR2 is YNFKEQ. V was clipped by 0 bases and J by 7 bases; unmatched bases: 3. The CDR3 region has the DNA TGTGCCAGCAGCCAAGATCGCAGGGGGAATTCACCCCTCCACTTT. Its protein is CASSQDRRGNSPLHF.

The chain carries TRBV27 and TRBJ2-7, with D unresolved. V gave up 5 bases and J gave up 0 bases, with 11 bases separating them. In germline, CDR1 is MNHEY, CDR2 SMNVEV (reference sequence). This CDR3 has 14 residues. Here the CDR3 DNA reads TGTGCCAGCAGTCGATCGGAGAGCTCCTACGAGCAGTACTTC. This sequence encodes CASSRSESSYEQYF.